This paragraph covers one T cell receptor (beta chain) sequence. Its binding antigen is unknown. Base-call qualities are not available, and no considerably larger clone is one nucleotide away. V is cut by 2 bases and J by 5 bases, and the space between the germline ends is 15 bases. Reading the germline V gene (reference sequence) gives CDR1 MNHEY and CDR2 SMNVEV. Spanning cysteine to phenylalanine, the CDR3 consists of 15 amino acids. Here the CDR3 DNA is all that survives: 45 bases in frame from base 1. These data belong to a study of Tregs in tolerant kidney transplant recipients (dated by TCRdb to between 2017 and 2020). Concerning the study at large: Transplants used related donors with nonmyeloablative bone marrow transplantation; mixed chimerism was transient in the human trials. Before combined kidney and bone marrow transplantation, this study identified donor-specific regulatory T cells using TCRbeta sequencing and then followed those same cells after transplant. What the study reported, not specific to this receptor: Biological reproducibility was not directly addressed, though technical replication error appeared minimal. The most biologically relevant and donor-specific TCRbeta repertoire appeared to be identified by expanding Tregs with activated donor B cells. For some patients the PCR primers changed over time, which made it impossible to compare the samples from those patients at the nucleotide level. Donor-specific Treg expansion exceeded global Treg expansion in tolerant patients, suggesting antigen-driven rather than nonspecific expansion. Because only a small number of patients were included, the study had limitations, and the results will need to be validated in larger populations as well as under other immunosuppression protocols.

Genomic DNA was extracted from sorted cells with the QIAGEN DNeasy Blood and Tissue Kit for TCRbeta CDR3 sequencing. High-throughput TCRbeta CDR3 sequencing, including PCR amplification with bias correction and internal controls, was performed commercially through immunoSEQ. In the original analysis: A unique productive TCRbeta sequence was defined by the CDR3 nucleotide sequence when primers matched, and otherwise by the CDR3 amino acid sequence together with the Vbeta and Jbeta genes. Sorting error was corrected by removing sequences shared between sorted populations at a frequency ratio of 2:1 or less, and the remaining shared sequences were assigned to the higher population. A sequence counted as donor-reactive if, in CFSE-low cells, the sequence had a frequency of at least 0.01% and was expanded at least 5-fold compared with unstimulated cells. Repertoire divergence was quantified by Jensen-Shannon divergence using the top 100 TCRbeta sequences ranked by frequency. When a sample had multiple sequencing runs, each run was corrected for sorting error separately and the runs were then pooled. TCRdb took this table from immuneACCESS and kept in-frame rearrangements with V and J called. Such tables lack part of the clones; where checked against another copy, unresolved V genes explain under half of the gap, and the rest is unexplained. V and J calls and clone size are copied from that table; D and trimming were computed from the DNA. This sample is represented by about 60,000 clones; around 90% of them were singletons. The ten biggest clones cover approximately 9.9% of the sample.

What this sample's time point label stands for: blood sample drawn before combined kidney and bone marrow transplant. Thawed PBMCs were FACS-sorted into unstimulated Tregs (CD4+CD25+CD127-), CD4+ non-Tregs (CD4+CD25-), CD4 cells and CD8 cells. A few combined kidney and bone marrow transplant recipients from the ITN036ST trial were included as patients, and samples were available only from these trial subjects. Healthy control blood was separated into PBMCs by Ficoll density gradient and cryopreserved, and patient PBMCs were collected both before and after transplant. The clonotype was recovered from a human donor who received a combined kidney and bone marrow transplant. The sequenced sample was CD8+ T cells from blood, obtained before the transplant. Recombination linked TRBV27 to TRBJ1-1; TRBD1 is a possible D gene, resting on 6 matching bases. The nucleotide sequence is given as TGTGCCAGCAGTTTAGGGAGGGGGGGATGGACTGAAGCTTTCTTT. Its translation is CASSLGRGGWTEAFF.